The 2 T cell receptor beta chains below were found in one sample sequenced in a study of graft-versus-host responses after intestinal transplantation. Repertoires were generated with immunoSEQ multiplex PCR, while TCRdb's copy carries only in-frame clones and drops some. The table has about 98,000 clones, around 86% seen once. The sample in question was PBMCs, obtained 255 days after intestinal transplant. The receptors were gathered from a human patient who received an intestinal transplant, so some T cells may come from the graft donor.

The chain recombines TRBV19 with TRBJ1-5; D gene unclear. The CDR3 consists of 13 residues. In germline, CDR1 is LNHDA, CDR2 SQIVND (reference sequence). Trimming stripped 7 bases from V and 0 bases from J, with 7 bases between. The CDR3 sequence: CASTGTSNQPQHF. CDR3 DNA: TGTGCCAGTACGGGAACTAGCAATCAGCCCCAGCATTTT.

This clone was seen once. The chain combines TRBV5-1 with TRBJ1-3; a weak D match, TRBD1 (5 bases). This CDR3 has 15 amino acids. Trimming cost V 4 bases and J 2 bases, with 13 bases left between them. Germline-derived CDR1 and CDR2 are SGHRS and YFSETQ. The CDR3 reads CASSPDSQPGNTIYF. The DNA of the CDR3 is TGCGCCAGCAGCCCCGACAGTCAACCTGGAAACACCATATATTTT.